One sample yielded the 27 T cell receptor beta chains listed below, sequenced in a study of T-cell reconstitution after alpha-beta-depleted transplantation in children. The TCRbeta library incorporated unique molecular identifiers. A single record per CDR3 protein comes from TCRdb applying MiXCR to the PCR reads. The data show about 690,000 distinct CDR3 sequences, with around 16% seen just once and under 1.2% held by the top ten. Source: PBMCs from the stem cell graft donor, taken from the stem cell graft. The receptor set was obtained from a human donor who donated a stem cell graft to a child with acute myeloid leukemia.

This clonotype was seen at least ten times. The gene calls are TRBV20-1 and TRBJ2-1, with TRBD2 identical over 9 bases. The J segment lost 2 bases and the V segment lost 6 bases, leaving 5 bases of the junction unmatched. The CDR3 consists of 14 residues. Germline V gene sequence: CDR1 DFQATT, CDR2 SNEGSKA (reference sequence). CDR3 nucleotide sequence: TGCAGTGCGCTGGGCGGGGGGGCCTACAATGAGCAGTTCTTC. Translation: CSALGGGAYNEQFF.

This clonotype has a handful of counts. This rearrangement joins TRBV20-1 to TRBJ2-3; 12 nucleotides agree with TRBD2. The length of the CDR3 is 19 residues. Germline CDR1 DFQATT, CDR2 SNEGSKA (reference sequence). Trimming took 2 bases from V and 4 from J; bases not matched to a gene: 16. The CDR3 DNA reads TGCAGTGCTAGAAACACACTAGCGGGGGGCCCCATTGAAGCAGATACGCAGTATTTT. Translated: CSARNTLAGGPIEADTQYF.

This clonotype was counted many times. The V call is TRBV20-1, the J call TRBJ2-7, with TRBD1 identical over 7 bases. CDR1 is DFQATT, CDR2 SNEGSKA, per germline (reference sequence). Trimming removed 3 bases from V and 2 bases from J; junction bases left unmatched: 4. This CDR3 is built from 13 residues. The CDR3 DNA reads TGCAGTGCTAGGACAGGGCTTCCCTACGAGCAGTACTTC. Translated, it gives CSARTGLPYEQYF.

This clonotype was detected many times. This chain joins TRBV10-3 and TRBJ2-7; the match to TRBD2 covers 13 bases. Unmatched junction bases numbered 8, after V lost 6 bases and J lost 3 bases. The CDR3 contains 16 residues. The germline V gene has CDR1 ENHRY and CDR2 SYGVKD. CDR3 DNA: TGTGCCATCAGCGGGACTAGCGGGGCGCCCTTCTACGAGCAGTACGTC. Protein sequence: CAISGTSGAPFYEQYV.

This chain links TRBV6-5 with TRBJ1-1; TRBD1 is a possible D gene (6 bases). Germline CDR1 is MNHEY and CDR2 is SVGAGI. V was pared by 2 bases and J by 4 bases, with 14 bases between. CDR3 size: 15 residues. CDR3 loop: CASSYGQYFSTEAFF. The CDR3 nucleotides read TGTGCCAGCAGTTACGGACAGTATTTTAGCACTGAAGCTTTCTTT.

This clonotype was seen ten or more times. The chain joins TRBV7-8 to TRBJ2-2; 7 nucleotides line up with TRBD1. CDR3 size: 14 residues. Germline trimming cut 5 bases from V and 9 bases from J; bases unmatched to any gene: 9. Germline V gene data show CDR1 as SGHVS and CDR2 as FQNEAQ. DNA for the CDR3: TGTGCCAGCAGCCTGCGACAGGGCGGCCGGGAGCTGTTTTTT. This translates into CASSLRQGGRELFF.

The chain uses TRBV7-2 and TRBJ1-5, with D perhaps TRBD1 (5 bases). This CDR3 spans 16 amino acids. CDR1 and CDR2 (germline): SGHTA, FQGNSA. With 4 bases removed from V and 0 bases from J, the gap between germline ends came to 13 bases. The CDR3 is CASSYAGEYSNQPQHF. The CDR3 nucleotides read TGTGCCAGCAGCTATGCGGGGGAATATAGCAATCAGCCCCAGCATTTT.

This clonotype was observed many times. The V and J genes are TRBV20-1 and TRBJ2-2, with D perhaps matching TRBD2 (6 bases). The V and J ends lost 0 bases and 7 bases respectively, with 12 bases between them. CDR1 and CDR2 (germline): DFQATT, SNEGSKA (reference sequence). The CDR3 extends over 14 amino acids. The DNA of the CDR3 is TGCAGTGCTAGAGATCTCGGGGGAGGCGGGGAGCTGTTTTTT. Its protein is CSARDLGGGGELFF.

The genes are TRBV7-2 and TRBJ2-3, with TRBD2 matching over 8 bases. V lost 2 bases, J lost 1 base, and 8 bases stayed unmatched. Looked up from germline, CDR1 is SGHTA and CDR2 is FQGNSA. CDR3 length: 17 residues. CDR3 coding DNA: TGTGCCAGCAGCTTATCTGTGACTAGCGCCCGCACAGATACGCAGTATTTT. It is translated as CASSLSVTSARTDTQYF.

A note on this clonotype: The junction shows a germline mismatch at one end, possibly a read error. CDR3 coding DNA: TGTGCCAGCAGCTCCGCGGGACAGACGGCTGTCTTT. Its protein is CASSSAGQTAVF. V and J are TRBV7-6 and TRBJ1-1; 7 nucleotides line up with TRBD1. Germline V gives CDR1 SGHVS, CDR2 FNYEAQ. This CDR3 region has 12 residues.

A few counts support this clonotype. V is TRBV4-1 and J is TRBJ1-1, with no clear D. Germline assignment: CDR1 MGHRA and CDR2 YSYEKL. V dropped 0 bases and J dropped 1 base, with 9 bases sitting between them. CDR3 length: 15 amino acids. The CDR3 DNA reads TGCGCCAGCAGCCAAGATGTGGCCGCGAACACTGAAGCTTTCTTT. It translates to CASSQDVAANTEAFF.

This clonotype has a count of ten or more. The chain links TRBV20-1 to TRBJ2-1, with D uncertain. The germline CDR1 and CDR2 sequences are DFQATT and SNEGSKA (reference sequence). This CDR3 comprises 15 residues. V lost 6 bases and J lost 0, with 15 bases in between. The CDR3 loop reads CSAETLRRSYNEQFF. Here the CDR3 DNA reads TGCAGTGCAGAAACTCTCCGACGCTCCTACAATGAGCAGTTCTTC.

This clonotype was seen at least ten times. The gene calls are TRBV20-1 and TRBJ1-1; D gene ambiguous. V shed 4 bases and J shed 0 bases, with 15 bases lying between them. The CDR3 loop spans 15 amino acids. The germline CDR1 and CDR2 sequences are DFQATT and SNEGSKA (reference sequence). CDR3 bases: TGCAGTGCTAAACCATTCAGTCCTCTGAACACTGAAGCTTTCTTT. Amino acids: CSAKPFSPLNTEAFF.

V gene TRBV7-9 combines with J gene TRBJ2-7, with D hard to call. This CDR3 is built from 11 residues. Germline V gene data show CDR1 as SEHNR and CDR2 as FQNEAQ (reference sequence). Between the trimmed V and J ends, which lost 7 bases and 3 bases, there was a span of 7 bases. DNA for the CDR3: TGTGCCAGCACCTCCTTCTACGAGCAGTACTTC. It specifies CASTSFYEQYF.

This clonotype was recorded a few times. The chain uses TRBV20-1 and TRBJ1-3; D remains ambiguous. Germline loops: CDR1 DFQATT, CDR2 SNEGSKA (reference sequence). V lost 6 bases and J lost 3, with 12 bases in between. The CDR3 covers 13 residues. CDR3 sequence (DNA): TGCAGTGCCAACAAAAGAGGTGGAAACACCATATATTTT. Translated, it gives CSANKRGGNTIYF.

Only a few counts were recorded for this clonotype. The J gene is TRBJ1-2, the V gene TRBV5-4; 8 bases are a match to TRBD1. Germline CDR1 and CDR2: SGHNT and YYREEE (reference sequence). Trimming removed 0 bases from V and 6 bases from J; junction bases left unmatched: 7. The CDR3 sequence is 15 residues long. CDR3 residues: CASSLGADRENGYTF. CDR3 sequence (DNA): TGTGCCAGCAGCTTGGGAGCGGACAGGGAGAATGGCTACACCTTC.

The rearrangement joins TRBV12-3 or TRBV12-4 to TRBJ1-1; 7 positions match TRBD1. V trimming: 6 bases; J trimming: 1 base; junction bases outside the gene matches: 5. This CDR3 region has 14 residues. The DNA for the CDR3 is TGTGCCAGCAGGTCGGGACAGTCGAACACTGAAGCTTTCTTT. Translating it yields CASRSGQSNTEAFF.

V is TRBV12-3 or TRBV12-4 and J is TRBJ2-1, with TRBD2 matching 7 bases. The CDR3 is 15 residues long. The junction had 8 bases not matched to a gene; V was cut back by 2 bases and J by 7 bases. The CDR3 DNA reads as TGTGCCAGCAGTTTAATGGCGGGGGTGTGGAATGAGCAGTTCTTC. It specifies CASSLMAGVWNEQFF.

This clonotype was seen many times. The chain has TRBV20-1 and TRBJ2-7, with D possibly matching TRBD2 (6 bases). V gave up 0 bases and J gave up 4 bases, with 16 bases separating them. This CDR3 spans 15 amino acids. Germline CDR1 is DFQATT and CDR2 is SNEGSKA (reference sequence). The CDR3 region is CSARDSMGGLYEQYF. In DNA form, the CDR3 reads TGCAGTGCTAGAGATTCGATGGGAGGACTGTACGAGCAGTACTTC.

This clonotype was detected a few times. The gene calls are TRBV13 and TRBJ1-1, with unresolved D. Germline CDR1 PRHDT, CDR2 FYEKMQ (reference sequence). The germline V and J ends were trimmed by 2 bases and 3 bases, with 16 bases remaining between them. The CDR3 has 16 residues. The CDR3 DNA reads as TGTGCCAGCAGCTTAATAGGGAAACGCTTGGACACTGAAGCTTTCTTT. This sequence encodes CASSLIGKRLDTEAFF.

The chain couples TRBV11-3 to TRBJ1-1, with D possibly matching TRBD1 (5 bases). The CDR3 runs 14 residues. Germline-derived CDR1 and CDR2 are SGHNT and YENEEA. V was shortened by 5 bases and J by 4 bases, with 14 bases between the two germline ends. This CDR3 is CASSRPRDGTEAFF. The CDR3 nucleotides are TGTGCCAGCAGCCGACCGAGGGACGGCACTGAAGCTTTCTTT.

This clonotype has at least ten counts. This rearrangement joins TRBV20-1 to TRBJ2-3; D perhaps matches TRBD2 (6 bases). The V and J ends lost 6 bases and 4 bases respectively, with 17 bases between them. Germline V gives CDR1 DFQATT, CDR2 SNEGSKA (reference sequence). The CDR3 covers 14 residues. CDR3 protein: CSAVTSYRADTQYF. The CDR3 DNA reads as TGCAGTGCCGTTACTAGCTACCGGGCAGATACGCAGTATTTT.

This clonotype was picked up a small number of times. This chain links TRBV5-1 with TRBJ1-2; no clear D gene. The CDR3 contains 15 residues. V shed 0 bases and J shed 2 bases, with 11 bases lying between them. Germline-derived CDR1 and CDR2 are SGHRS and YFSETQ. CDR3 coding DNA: TGCGCCAGCAGCTTGGATGCCCTGGGAAACTATGGCTACACCTTC. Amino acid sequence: CASSLDALGNYGYTF.

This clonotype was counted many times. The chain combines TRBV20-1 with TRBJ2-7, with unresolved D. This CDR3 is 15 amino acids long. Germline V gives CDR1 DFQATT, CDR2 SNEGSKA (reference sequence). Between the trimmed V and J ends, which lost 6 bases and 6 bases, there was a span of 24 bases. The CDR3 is CSAWARRISESEQYF. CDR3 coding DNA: TGCAGTGCCTGGGCGCGGCGGATAAGTGAGAGCGAGCAGTACTTC.

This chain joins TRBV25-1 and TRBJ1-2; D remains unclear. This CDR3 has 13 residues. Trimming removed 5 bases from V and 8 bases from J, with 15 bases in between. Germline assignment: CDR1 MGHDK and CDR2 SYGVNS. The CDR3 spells CASSPRGPWGYTF. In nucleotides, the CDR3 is TGTGCCAGCAGTCCACGGGGTCCGTGGGGCTACACCTTC.

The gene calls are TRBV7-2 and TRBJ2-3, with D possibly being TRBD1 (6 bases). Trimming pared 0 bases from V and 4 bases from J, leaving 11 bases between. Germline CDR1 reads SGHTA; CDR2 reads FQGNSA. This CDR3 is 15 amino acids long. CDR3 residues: CASSLAGTPSDTQYF. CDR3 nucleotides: TGTGCCAGCAGCTTAGCCGGGACACCCTCAGATACGCAGTATTTT.

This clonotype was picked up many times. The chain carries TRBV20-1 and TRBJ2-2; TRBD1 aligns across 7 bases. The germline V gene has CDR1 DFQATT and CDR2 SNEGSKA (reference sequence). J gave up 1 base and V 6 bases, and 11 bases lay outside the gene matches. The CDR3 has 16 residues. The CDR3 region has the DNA TGCAGTGCCATAGTCCGGGGACAGATGAACACCGGGGAGCTGTTTTTT. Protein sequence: CSAIVRGQMNTGELFF.